This T cell receptor beta chain was captured in a study of cytomegalovirus exposure and HLA in healthy donors (dated 2017 in TCRdb). About the study as a whole: An earlier analysis of about 530 of the donors reported about 260 Gb of sequence data and around 110 million unique TCR beta sequences obtained from about 200 million T cells. An early release covering roughly 580 HLA-typed donors comprised about 290 gigabases of sequencing data and about 90 million unique TCR sequences. Of the roughly 430 genotyped donors, over 70% fell in the genetic ancestry cluster associated with self-reported Caucasian donors. The study aimed to test whether signatures of past pathogen exposure could be identified by cataloging public T cell receptors. The study used immunosequencing to profile the T cell repertoires of approximately 690 subjects and linked those repertoires to cytomegalovirus serostatus. A separate validation cohort of about 110 different subjects was used in addition to the roughly 720-subject first cohort. To predict cytomegalovirus infection status, the study combined high-throughput TCR immunosequencing, statistical association of individual TCRs with disease status, and machine learning. A later analysis re-analyzed previously published TCR beta repertoires from 500 to 700 donors and added high-resolution HLA genotyping to study TCR occurrence patterns. In the later analysis, no new phenotypic data were used to find candidate immune exposures; instead, reliance was placed on TCR beta sequences and their occurrence across donors. An earlier analysis of several hundred of the donors applied high-throughput TCR beta sequencing to assess whether each TCR beta V gene segment acted as functional or pseudogenic. Donor age, sex, ethnicity and CMV serostatus were collected together with the repertoire data. A later genetic analysis used genome-wide SNP genotypes for about 65% of the roughly 700 donors, treating that subset as a discovery cohort. Every discovery cohort repertoire had been produced on one sequencing platform. Both class I and class II loci were covered by HLA typing, at four-digit resolution. Typing coverage differed by locus: A, B, C, DRB1 and DQB1 were typed in about 620-630 donors, DQA1 in around 500, DPA1 in some 600, and DPB1 in 472. Roughly five DR-DQ haplotypes were handled as single units for association and clustering, since linkage in the cohort was strong. On average, roughly 250,000 unique TCR beta nucleotide sequences were sequenced per donor among a few hundred genotyped donors of the cohort, with roughly 18% of those sequences being non-productive. What the work shows at the level of the full study, not this receptor alone: Most TCR sequences were observed very rarely across donors, whereas some public TCRs were present in many individuals. According to the authors, the approach could potentially be generalized to other disease states and immunological phenotypes. This cohort had only TCR beta chains sequenced, and the lack of alpha or paired-chain data limited which features could be detected. In the study, around 150 TCR beta chains were listed as associated with cytomegalovirus. In an earlier analysis of roughly 500 of the donors, most TCR beta V segments appeared in productive rearrangements about 90% or about 30% of the time, broadly matching IMGT annotations. CMV serostatus was the only immune exposure information available for the cohort. V-gene and J-gene trimming of TCR beta chains was associated with a missense DCLRE1C variant in a later genetic analysis, and the association was replicated in an independent cohort. A later genetic analysis reported fewer N-insertions in productive TCRs among donors in an Asian-associated ancestry cluster than the roughly 700-donor mean. A later analysis found that most CMV-associated TCR beta chains appeared HLA-restricted, with HLA associations seemingly driven largely by CMV exposure. When HLA alleles, especially DR and DQ, strongly co-occurred, attributing TCR associations to individual alleles was difficult. Linkage disequilibrium might explain the correlated functional status among segregating V segments, but an unknown experimental factor could not be excluded. In both the original and validation cohorts, the classifier was reported to diagnose cytomegalovirus status with high specificity and sensitivity. In a later analysis, HLA-associated TCR beta chains were found to be more clonally expanded and to have lower generation probabilities than equally common non-associated chains. Because HLA typing was unavailable for some donors at each locus, only the typed subset was used in association tests. Because counts were too low, some 17 rarely observed V segments, including chromosome 9 orphons, were left out of the earlier analysis of 587 of the donors. A few of the identified cytomegalovirus-associated TCR beta chains were confirmed in vitro to be specific for cytomegalovirus antigens. Some IMGT-functional V segments, including TRBV6-2 and TRBV6-3, could not be distinguished by the 87-base-pair reads and were therefore excluded. In a later analysis, more than 15,000 TCR beta sequences were associated with specific HLA alleles at a false discovery rate of 0.05. Roughly uniform sequencing depth across donors was assumed in presence/absence analyses, although this assumption may not hold. A further reported finding was that TCR beta sequences accurately predicted the HLA-A and HLA-B alleles for most subjects in the first cohort. According to a later analysis, parvovirus B19, influenza, CMV and Epstein-Barr virus appeared linked to several top co-occurrence clusters. A group of highly shared sequence variants was considered likely to be a technical artifact of the sequencing pipeline. In a later analysis, TCR association rates were found to vary across HLA loci, with the most associated TCRs seen for DRB1 alleles and the fewest for HLA-C alleles.

With regard to this clone: It lacks a known antigen. Germline and junction disagree at one end, which may indicate a read error.

The cohort was made up of approximately 670 healthy bone marrow donors. At the time of sampling, all cohort members were nominally healthy, though unrecorded immune exposures were likely present. The donor was CMV seronegative and was included in the group of a few hundred seronegative cohort members. A peripheral blood sample was provided by each donor, and peripheral blood mononuclear cells were used for TCR beta sequencing. The Qiagen DNeasy Blood Extraction Kit was used to extract genomic DNA from the blood cell samples. CDR1 and CDR2 are drawn from the germline V gene: SGHVS, FQNEAQ. Reading from cysteine to phenylalanine, the CDR3 counts 16 amino acids. Only the CDR3 DNA stays, 48 bases, in frame from base 1. The protocol used for the library was the immunoSEQ multiplex PCR assay. For the multiplex PCR, a mixture combining 60 forward primers for TCR Vbeta segments and 13 reverse primers for TCR Jbeta segments was used. Amplification of the CDR3 region of rearranged TCR beta genes was performed with a multiplex PCR assay on genomic DNA. On the Illumina HiSeq System, the amplified TCR beta libraries were sequenced as 87-base-pair reads. The original methods were these. A later analysis tallied about 77 million unique TCR beta chains across the 666 repertoires, and approximately 12 million of those chains were shared by two or more donors. Raw reads were error-corrected and collapsed into unique sequences with a nearest-neighbor algorithm that merged closely related sequences to remove PCR and sequencing errors. To assign V, D and J gene segments, CDR3 sequences were aligned to IMGT reference sequences. For a sequence to be retained, a match of at least six nucleotides was required to both a V gene segment and a J gene segment. A rearrangement was called productive if the CDR3 had no stop codons and remained in frame with V and J, and every other rearrangement was called non-productive. Following IMGT convention, CDR3 was defined as the stretch from the second conserved V-encoded cysteine to the conserved J-encoded phenylalanine. Sequences without an unambiguous match to a single V gene segment were excluded from the earlier analysis of about 600 of the donors. In an earlier analysis of around 590 of the donors, a V segment was called functional when productive rearrangements were above 56.7%, and segregating when the standard deviation between donors exceeded 5%. A statistical classification framework was built for diagnosing cytomegalovirus status from the catalog of TCR beta chain sequences. In a later analysis, TCR nucleotide sequences were compared against IMGT/GENE-DB human TR gene sequences so that V and J genes could be assigned. The TCRdist pipeline was used in a later analysis to assign CDR3 sequences and most-parsimonious VDJ recombination scenarios. In a later analysis, each TCR beta chain was defined by its CDR3 amino acid sequence together with its V-gene family, and reads without a unique V-gene family were excluded. A later analysis removed roughly 590 highly shared, low-generation-probability nucleotide sequences to deal with suspected cross-contamination and a sequencing artifact. For each public chain, a later analysis derived a clonal expansion index from normalized ranks of inferred template counts within each repertoire. In a later analysis, generation probabilities were computed using a VDJ recombination model fitted to out-of-frame rearrangements, and the results were checked against IGoR. A later analysis scored TCR-TCR, TCR-HLA and TCR-CMV co-occurrence with hypergeometric tests, applying a repertoire-size bias correction to TCR pairs. To estimate false discovery rates, a later analysis permuted the HLA or CMV assignments 20 times. In a later analysis, co-occurring TCRs were grouped with DBSCAN, and TCRdist sequence similarity was added when clustering was performed within HLA-allele-positive subsets. For co-occurrence clustering, repertoires with fewer than 30,000 or more than 120,000 public chains were excluded, along with a handful of repertoires with anomalous nucleotide sharing. As stored in TCRdb, this immuneACCESS dataset retains in-frame rearrangements with V and J assigned. A fraction of the clones does not appear; measured against another copy, unresolved V genes explain less than half of the discrepancy, and the remainder lacks a known reason. V, J and clone size were drawn from that table, and D and trimming were deduced from the DNA. The data table for this sample lists around 80,000 clones. 4.5% to 6% of the sample is taken by the ten largest.

The sequence came from a man aged 35 to 55 in good health and CMV-seronegative. The V and J segments used are TRBV7-8 and TRBJ2-1; the central 9 bases match TRBD2. Sequencing was carried out using PBMCs. In nucleotides, the sequence is TGTGCCAGCAGCTCCCTTGAGCGGGGGGTCTACAGTGAGCAGTTCTTC. This translates into CASSSLERGVYSEQFF.